This TCR beta chain was sequenced for a study of cytomegalovirus exposure and HLA in healthy donors. The CDR3 sequence is 14 residues long. V lost 4 bases and J lost 1, with 9 bases in between. Germline V gene sequence: CDR1 SGHTS, CDR2 YDEGEE. As for this clone: Its antigen is currently unknown.

In the PCR, 60 Vbeta and 13 Jbeta primers were used. TCRdb's copy holds only in-frame clones and misses some; the assay was immunoSEQ multiplex PCR. The table includes 120,000 or so clones, about 78% detected once. Study-level points and caveats: Among TCR sequences, most were rare, though some public TCRs appeared in many donors. An analysis that came later showed most CMV-associated TCR beta chains appearing HLA-restricted.

Sample: PBMCs. The sequence was obtained from a female donor in good health and CMV-seronegative. V and J are TRBV5-8 and TRBJ1-5; D is undetermined. The chain's CDR3 is CASSRRGSNQPQHF. CDR3 bases: TGTGCCAGCAGCCGCCGCGGCAGCAATCAGCCCCAGCATTTT.